This T cell receptor beta chain was sequenced in a study of identical twins. The CDR3 has 15 residues. Germline CDR1 and CDR2: SGHRS and YFSETQ. Trimming removed 0 bases from V and 0 bases from J, with 10 bases in between. Regarding this clonotype: What it binds is unknown.

Study observations and caveats: Twins' excess sharing was less marked for out-of-frame beta sequences. It was out-of-frame TCR alpha sharing in monozygotic twins that models underestimated.

TCRdb re-called the 5' RACE reads through MiXCR, storing one row per CDR3 protein. This table has about 240,000 distinct CDR3 sequences, roughly 13% appearing once. The same sample was also used in a study of yellow fever vaccine responses in identical twins.

Material for sequencing was memory (CD45RO+) T cells sorted from blood. The chain joins TRBV5-1 to TRBJ2-7; D is undetermined. The sequence was obtained from a woman in her late teens or twenties in good health. As DNA, the CDR3 is TGCGCCAGCAGCTTGGCGGTCGGAAGCTCCTACGAGCAGTACTTC. Residues: CASSLAVGSSYEQYF.